Listed below are T cell receptor beta chains from one sample, sequenced in a study of blood T cell repertoires in COVID-19. Repertoires were generated with immunoSEQ multiplex PCR, while TCRdb's copy carries only in-frame clones and drops some. Among under 400,000 clones listed, roughly 86% were seen once. Input material: PBMCs or T cells enriched from blood (not recorded which). Every receptor here comes from a man aged 35 to 55 in a cohort exposed to, infected with or recovered from COVID-19 (not recorded which). CDR3s include the opening cysteine and the closing phenylalanine or tryptophan. Fields, in order: V gene, CDR3 protein.

V gene: TRBV14
CDR3 protein: CASSLSLGAYYGYTF

V gene: TRBV6-5
CDR3 protein: CASLGSGRISYEQYF

V gene: TRBV15
CDR3 protein: CATSRMPGTLYF

V gene: TRBV18
CDR3 protein: CASSPPSSGYNEQFF

V gene: TRBV5-1
CDR3 protein: CASSLSGSSYEQYF

V gene: TRBV5-1
CDR3 protein: CASSYQQGSGELFF

V gene: TRBV9
CDR3 protein: CASSRPLSGSEGYNEQFF

V gene: TRBV7-8
CDR3 protein: CASSSIAGANTDTQYF

V gene: TRBV10-3
CDR3 protein: CAISEQKEGNGLGYTF

V gene: TRBV9
CDR3 protein: CASSPWDKNYEQYF

V gene: TRBV5-1
CDR3 protein: CASSGMSDGVRYGYTF